The sequence of this T cell receptor beta chain was determined in a study of shared clonotypes between healthy human individuals. Study at large: Aged between 18 and 49, the donors were two women and three men.

This CDR3 is built from 17 residues. The germline V gene has CDR1 MDHEN and CDR2 SYDVKM. The V and J ends lost 2 bases and 10 bases, in that order; junction bases with no gene match: 16. The assay was immunoSEQ multiplex PCR, and TCRdb's table has in-frame clones only and misses some. The table lists hundreds of thousands of clones, about 97% of them singletons. Source material: naive CD4+ T cells sorted from blood. The subset was: CD45RA+ positively selected. This receptor was identified in a woman aged 25 to 39 in good health. The chain links TRBV28 to TRBJ2-1; 8 bases match TRBD2. The CDR3 loop reads CASSLGSIGLARREQFF. Here the CDR3 DNA reads TGTGCCAGCAGTTTAGGGTCGATAGGACTAGCCCGCCGAGAGCAGTTCTTC.